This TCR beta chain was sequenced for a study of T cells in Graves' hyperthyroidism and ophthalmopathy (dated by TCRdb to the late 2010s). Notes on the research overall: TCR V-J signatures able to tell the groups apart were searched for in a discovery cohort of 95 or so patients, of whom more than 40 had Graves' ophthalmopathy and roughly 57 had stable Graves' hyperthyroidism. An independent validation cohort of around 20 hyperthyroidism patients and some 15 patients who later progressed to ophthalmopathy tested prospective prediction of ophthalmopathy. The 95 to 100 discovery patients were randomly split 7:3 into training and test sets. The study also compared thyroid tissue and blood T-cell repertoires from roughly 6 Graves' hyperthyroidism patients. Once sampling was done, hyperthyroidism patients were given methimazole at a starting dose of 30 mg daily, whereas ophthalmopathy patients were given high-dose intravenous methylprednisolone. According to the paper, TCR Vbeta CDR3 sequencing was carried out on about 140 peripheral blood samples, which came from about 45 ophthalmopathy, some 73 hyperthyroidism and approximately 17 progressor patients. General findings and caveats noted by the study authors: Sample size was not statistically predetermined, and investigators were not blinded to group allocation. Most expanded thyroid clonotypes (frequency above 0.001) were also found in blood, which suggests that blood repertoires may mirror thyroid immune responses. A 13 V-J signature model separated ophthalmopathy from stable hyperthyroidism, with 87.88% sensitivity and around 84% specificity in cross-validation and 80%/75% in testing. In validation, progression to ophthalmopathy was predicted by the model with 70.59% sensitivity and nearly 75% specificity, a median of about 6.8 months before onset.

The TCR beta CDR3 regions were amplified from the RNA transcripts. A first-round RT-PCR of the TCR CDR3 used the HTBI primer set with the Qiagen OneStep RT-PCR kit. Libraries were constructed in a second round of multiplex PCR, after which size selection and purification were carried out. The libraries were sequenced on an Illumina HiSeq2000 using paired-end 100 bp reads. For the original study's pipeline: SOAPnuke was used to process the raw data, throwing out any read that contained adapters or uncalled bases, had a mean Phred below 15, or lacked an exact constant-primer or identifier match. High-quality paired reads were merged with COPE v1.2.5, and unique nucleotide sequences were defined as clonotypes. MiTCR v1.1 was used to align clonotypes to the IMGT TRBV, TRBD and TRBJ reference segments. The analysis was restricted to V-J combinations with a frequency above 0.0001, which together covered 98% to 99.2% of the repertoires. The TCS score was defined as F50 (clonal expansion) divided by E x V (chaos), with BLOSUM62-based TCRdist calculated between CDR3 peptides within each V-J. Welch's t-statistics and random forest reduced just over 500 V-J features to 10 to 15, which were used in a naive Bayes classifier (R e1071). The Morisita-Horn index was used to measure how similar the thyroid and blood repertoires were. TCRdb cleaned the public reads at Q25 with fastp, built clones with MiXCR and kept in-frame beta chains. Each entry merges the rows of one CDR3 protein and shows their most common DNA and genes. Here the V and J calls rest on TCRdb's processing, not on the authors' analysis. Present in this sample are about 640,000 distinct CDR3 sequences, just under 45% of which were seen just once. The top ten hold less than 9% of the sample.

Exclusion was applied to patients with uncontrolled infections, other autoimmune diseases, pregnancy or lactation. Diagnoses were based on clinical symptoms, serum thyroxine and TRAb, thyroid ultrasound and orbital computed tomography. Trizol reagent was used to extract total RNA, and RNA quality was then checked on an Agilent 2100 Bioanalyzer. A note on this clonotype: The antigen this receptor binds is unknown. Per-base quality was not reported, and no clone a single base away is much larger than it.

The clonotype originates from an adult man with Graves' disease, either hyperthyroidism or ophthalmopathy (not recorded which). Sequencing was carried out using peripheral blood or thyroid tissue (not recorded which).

The sequenced DNA is TGTGCCAGCAGGTTCGACAGGGAACAGCCCCAGCATTTT. This sequence encodes CASRFDREQPQHF. Here the chain combines TRBV12-3 or TRBV12-4 and TRBJ1-5; TRBD1 matches 7 bases in the middle. At the junction V is shortened by 6 bases and J by 7 bases; bases outside the gene matches: 6. From cysteine to phenylalanine, the CDR3 is 13 amino acids long. Solely the CDR3 DNA is kept, with 39 bases framed from the first base.